This TCR beta chain was captured in a study of blood T cell repertoires in COVID-19. As for the study in general: Acute-phase and convalescent COVID-19 samples originated in the United States, Italy and Spain. T cells, B-cell-depleted T cells, or PBMCs supplied cDNA or gDNA.

As originally analysed: Researchers report that nucleated cell counts were estimated from reference gene primer amplification. Libraries were prepared by immunoSEQ multiplex PCR; TCRdb keeps only in-frame clonotypes and omits some of them. Clonal size and the V and J genes are those of that table, whereas D and trimming came from the DNA. The sample yields fewer than 300,000 clones, about nine tenths seen once. Participant reports of clinical history set cohort assignment. Trimming took 5 bases from V and 4 from J, leaving 15 bases between them. The CDR3 sequence is 16 residues long. Germline V gene lookup returns CDR1 MNHEY and CDR2 SVGEGT.

This clonotype originated in a woman aged 40 to 50 with acute COVID-19. The sequenced material came from PBMCs or T cells enriched from blood (not recorded which). V usage is TRBV6-2 or TRBV6-3 and J usage is TRBJ2-6; tentative D call: TRBD2 (5 bases). DNA of the CDR3: TGTGCCAGCAGTCCCCGGGGAGTCTCGGGGGCCAACGTCCTGACTTTC. Its protein product is CASSPRGVSGANVLTF.